Shown below are 28 T cell receptor beta chains from a single sample sequenced in a study of blood T cell repertoires in COVID-19. Assay: immunoSEQ multiplex PCR; the TCRdb copy retains only in-frame clones and omits some. The sample has about 110,000 clones, roughly 82% seen once. The source material was peripheral blood. Source of these receptors: an older woman with acute or convalescent COVID-19.

This clone showed up many times. This chain uses TRBV23-1 with TRBJ1-1, with D unresolved. TRBV23-1 belongs to the ORF category, with a function that is uncertain. This CDR3 region has 9 residues. The V end lost 4 bases, the J end lost 10 bases, and 4 bases lay between the germline ends. CDR3 in amino acids: CASSPLAFF. The CDR3 nucleotides read TGCGCCAGCAGTCCCCTAGCTTTCTTT.

The chain uses TRBV15 and TRBJ1-2; 10 bases agree with TRBD1. Losses at the gene ends were 3 bases for V and 8 bases for J; bases not matched to a gene: 6. This CDR3 has 14 residues. CDR1 is LNHNV and CDR2 is YYDKDF in the germline V gene (reference sequence). The CDR3 nucleotides are TGTGCCACCAGCAGGGGACAGGGGCGGGGAGGCTACACCTTC. Protein product: CATSRGQGRGGYTF. Full variable domain (outside the CDR3, taken from reference TRBV15 and TRBJ1-2): DAMVIQNPRYQVTQFGKPVTLSCSQTLNHNVMYWYQQKSSQAPKLLFHYYDKDFNNEADTPDNFQSRRPNTSFCFLDIRSPGLGDTAMYLCATSRGQGRGGYTFGSGTRLTVV.

The chain employs TRBV4-2 and TRBJ1-2; 8 bases agree with TRBD1. Germline CDR1 reads LGHNA; CDR2 reads YNFKEQ. V lost 0 bases, J lost 1 base, and 4 bases stayed unmatched. The CDR3 loop spans 16 amino acids. CDR3 bases: TGTGCCAGCAGCCAAGATCGACAGGGGAGTAACTATGGCTACACCTTC. Protein: CASSQDRQGSNYGYTF.

J is TRBJ2-7 and V is TRBV28; TRBD1 matches at 9 bases. Germline CDR1 reads MDHEN; CDR2 reads SYDVKM. V trimming: 5 bases; J trimming: 3 bases; junction bases outside the gene matches: 5. The CDR3 length is 14 residues. DNA for the CDR3: TGTGCCAGCAGTGGACCGGGACAGGGCTACGAGCAGTACTTC. Amino acids: CASSGPGQGYEQYF.

The chain couples TRBV5-1 to TRBJ1-2; D may be TRBD1 (6 bases). With 5 bases removed from V and 5 bases from J, the gap between germline ends came to 16 bases. This CDR3 region has 14 residues. Germline V gene data show CDR1 as SGHRS and CDR2 as YFSETQ. The CDR3 spells CASRPGGQMYGYTF. The DNA for the CDR3 is TGCGCCAGCAGACCCGGCGGACAGATGTATGGCTACACCTTC.

The chain couples TRBV3-1 (or the pseudogene TRBV3-2) to TRBJ1-1, with D possibly TRBD1 on 5 matching bases. The CDR3 spans 14 residues. V dropped 1 base and J dropped 1 base, with 7 bases sitting between them. CDR1 and CDR2 from the germline V gene are LGHDT and YNNKEL (reference sequence). CDR3 DNA: TGTGCCAGCAGCCAAGGGGGCGCGAACACTGAAGCTTTCTTT. As protein: CASSQGGANTEAFF.

The chain has TRBV7-9 and TRBJ1-1; D not certain. The V end was cut by 4 bases, the J end by 4 bases, with 13 bases between. CDR1 SEHNR and CDR2 FQNEAQ come from the germline V gene (reference sequence). The CDR3 loop spans 14 amino acids. DNA for the CDR3: TGTGCCAGCAGCTACGCCTCTCGAGGCACTGAAGCTTTCTTT. Encoded protein: CASSYASRGTEAFF.

The gene calls are TRBV9 and TRBJ1-1; 8 nucleotides match TRBD1. The CDR3 runs to 16 residues. CDR1 and CDR2 (germline): SGDLS, YYNGEE. With 4 bases clipped from V and 2 bases from J, the junction kept 10 bases outside the gene matches. The DNA for the CDR3 is TGTGCCAGCAGCCGGACAGGGTGGGGATTTAACACTGAAGCTTTCTTT. Encoded protein: CASSRTGWGFNTEAFF.

The chain uses TRBV7-6 and TRBJ1-4; no reliable D call. Germline CDR1 is SGHVS and CDR2 is FNYEAQ. This CDR3 region has 16 residues. V was shortened by 1 base and J by 0 bases, with 9 bases between the two germline ends. The CDR3 is CASSLDELATNEKLFF. Here the CDR3 DNA reads TGTGCCAGCAGCTTAGATGAACTTGCAACTAATGAAAAACTGTTTTTT.

The chain combines TRBV18 with TRBJ2-2, with D tentatively TRBD2 (5 bases). The CDR3 has 15 residues. Germline V gives CDR1 KGHSH, CDR2 LQKENI. V was cut by 6 bases and J by 6 bases, with 17 bases left in between. CDR3: CASSLEASWAGELFF. The CDR3 coding sequence is TGTGCCAGCTCCCTGGAGGCTAGCTGGGCCGGGGAGCTGTTTTTT.

V usage is TRBV6-4 and J usage is TRBJ2-1, with D uncertain. The V and J ends lost 4 bases and 1 base respectively, with 8 bases between them. Germline lookup yields CDR1 MRHNA and CDR2 SNTAGT. The CDR3 runs 14 residues. DNA for the CDR3: TGTGCCAGCAGTGTCGGTCTGTCCTACAATGAGCAGTTCTTC. It is translated as CASSVGLSYNEQFF.

On this clone: One end of the junction varies from germline; a read error may be responsible. The chain joins TRBV19 to TRBJ2-1; D call uncertain. CDR1 and CDR2 from the germline V gene are LNHDA and SQIVND (reference sequence). The CDR3 sequence is 12 residues long. DNA for the CDR3: TGTGCCAGTAGTATCTCCCACAACGAGCAGTTCTTC. This translates into CASSISHNEQFF.

This clone occurred a few times. Other nucleotide sequences from this sample produce the same CDR3. J is TRBJ1-4 and V is TRBV10-3; D is possibly TRBD1 (6 bases). This CDR3 is built from 14 residues. The germline V gene encodes CDR1 ENHRY and CDR2 SYGVKD. Deletions cut 3 bases from V and 8 bases from J, with 13 bases between. The CDR3 DNA reads as TGTGCCATCAGTGAAAACAGGGACGGGGAAAAACTGTTTTTT. This gives the protein CAISENRDGEKLFF.

V gene TRBV11-2 combines with J gene TRBJ1-2, with D possibly matching TRBD1 (5 bases). V lost 0 bases, J lost 4 bases, and 12 bases lay in between. The CDR3 length is 15 residues. The germline V gene encodes CDR1 SGHAT and CDR2 FQNNGV. For the CDR3, the DNA is TGTGCCAGCAGCTTAGAGGGGCCACCCCGCTATGGCTACACCTTC. Translated: CASSLEGPPRYGYTF.

V usage is TRBV19 and J usage is TRBJ2-3; 7 bases match TRBD1. Germline V gives CDR1 LNHDA, CDR2 SQIVND (reference sequence). J was trimmed by 0 bases and V by 3 bases; bases with no gene match: 9. The CDR3 spans 17 residues. CDR3 nucleotide sequence: TGTGCCAGTAGTATTCACCCCCGACAGGGAAGCACAGATACGCAGTATTTT. It codes for CASSIHPRQGSTDTQYF.

The chain uses TRBV9 and TRBJ1-1; 7 bases map to TRBD1. V was clipped by 0 bases and J by 4 bases; unmatched bases: 6. The CDR3 is made up of 15 amino acids. Germline assignment: CDR1 SGDLS and CDR2 YYNGEE. The DNA of the CDR3 is TGTGCCAGCAGCGTAGAAGGGGGCGCAGGCACTGAAGCTTTCTTT. Translated: CASSVEGGAGTEAFF.

For the CDR3, the DNA is TGTGCCAGTAGTGGGGACAGGGATGAGCAGTTCTTC. Translating gives CASSGDRDEQFF. The chain recombines TRBV19 with TRBJ2-1, with 9 nucleotides matching TRBD1. Germline CDR1 and CDR2: LNHDA and SQIVND (reference sequence). There are 12 residues in the CDR3. With 5 bases clipped from V and 8 bases from J, the junction kept 1 base outside the gene matches.

The J gene is TRBJ2-2, the V gene TRBV5-1; 8 nucleotides match TRBD2. Per the germline V gene, CDR1 is SGHRS and CDR2 is YFSETQ. The CDR3 consists of 17 residues. The V segment lost 4 bases and the J segment 4 bases; nucleotides outside the gene matches: 12. The CDR3 DNA is TGCGCCAGCAGCGCGAGTGGAGGGCTAGCGGGCACCGGGGAGCTGTTTTTT. Amino acid sequence: CASSASGGLAGTGELFF.

The chain couples TRBV7-2 to TRBJ2-7; 7 positions agree with TRBD2. V lost 1 base, J lost 1 base, and 4 bases stayed unmatched. The germline gives CDR1 SGHTA, CDR2 FQGNSA. This CDR3 is built from 15 residues. In DNA, the CDR3 is TGTGCCAGCAGCTTAGATTTTAGCGGGTCCTACGAGCAGTACTTC. Protein sequence: CASSLDFSGSYEQYF.

The chain couples TRBV5-1 to TRBJ2-3; 11 bases are shared with TRBD2. Per the germline V gene, CDR1 is SGHRS and CDR2 is YFSETQ. V trimming: 0 bases; J trimming: 0 bases; junction bases outside the gene matches: 3. The CDR3 loop spans 17 amino acids. The CDR3 coding sequence is TGCGCCAGCAGCTTGGAACTAGCGGGGGCTAGCACAGATACGCAGTATTTT. Protein sequence: CASSLELAGASTDTQYF.

V usage is TRBV18 and J usage is TRBJ2-1; D possibly corresponds to TRBD1 (6 bases). Germline CDR1 KGHSH, CDR2 LQKENI. The CDR3 consists of 16 residues. Deletions cut 2 bases from V and 3 bases from J, with 14 bases between. The CDR3 loop is CASSPIGDTSYNEQFF. The CDR3 nucleotides read TGTGCCAGCTCACCAATTGGGGACACAAGCTACAATGAGCAGTTCTTC. Full variable domain (remainder filled in from reference TRBV18 and TRBJ2-1): NAGVMQNPRHLVRRRGQEARLRCSPMKGHSHVYWYRQLPEEGLKFMVYLQKENIIDESGMPKERFSAEFPKEGPSILRIQQVVRGDSAAYFCASSPIGDTSYNEQFFGPGTRLTVL.

In regard to this clone: The same CDR3 is also encoded by other DNA sequences in this sample. V is TRBV7-6 and J is TRBJ1-6; TRBD1 agrees at 9 bases. From germline, CDR1 is SGHVS and CDR2 FNYEAQ. There are 15 residues in the CDR3. Unmatched junction bases numbered 4, after V lost 0 bases and J lost 10 bases. Here the CDR3 DNA reads TGTGCCAGCAGCTTAGCGCGGACAGGGGACTCACCCCTCCACTTT. Its translation: CASSLARTGDSPLHF.

This clone was counted a few times. The V call is TRBV5-4, the J call TRBJ2-1, with a possible D match to TRBD2 (6 bases). The V and J ends lost 4 bases and 7 bases respectively, with 12 bases between them. From germline, CDR1 is SGHNT and CDR2 YYREEE (reference sequence). This CDR3 spans 13 amino acids. CDR3 region: CASSPPRGNEQFF. CDR3 DNA: TGTGCCAGCAGCCCCCCTCGGGGGAATGAGCAGTTCTTC.

The CDR3 loop is CASSLGSGHYEQYF. The CDR3, as DNA: TGTGCCAGCAGCTTAGGGTCAGGCCACTACGAGCAGTACTTC. The genes are TRBV7-8 and TRBJ2-7; D gene unclear. In germline, CDR1 is SGHVS, CDR2 FQNEAQ. The CDR3 runs to 14 residues. V dropped 1 base and J dropped 3 bases, with 10 bases sitting between them.

This sequence joins TRBV7-8 and TRBJ1-1; D is perhaps TRBD1 (5 bases). The ends were cut back, 1 base at V and 0 bases at J, with 18 bases in the middle. From germline, CDR1 is SGHVS and CDR2 FQNEAQ. The CDR3 has 18 residues. The CDR3 is CASSLERGRGLMNTEAFF. The DNA of the CDR3 is TGTGCCAGCAGCTTAGAGCGCGGGAGGGGCCTCATGAACACTGAAGCTTTCTTT.

The chain couples TRBV11-3 to TRBJ1-2; D unclear. Between the trimmed V and J ends, which lost 4 bases and 1 base, there was a span of 10 bases. The CDR3 is 14 residues long. Germline values: CDR1 SGHNT, CDR2 YENEEA. CDR3 loop: CASSSGPGNYGYTF. The DNA for the CDR3 is TGTGCCAGCAGCTCAGGTCCCGGTAACTATGGCTACACCTTC.

The chain couples TRBV27 to TRBJ2-3, with 7 bases lining up with TRBD2. Germline-derived CDR1 and CDR2 are MNHEY and SMNVEV (reference sequence). Germline trimming cut 5 bases from V and 2 bases from J; bases unmatched to any gene: 10. The CDR3 runs 16 residues. The CDR3 sequence is CASSQRGGTHTDTQYF. The CDR3 DNA reads TGTGCCAGCAGTCAGAGGGGAGGGACGCACACAGATACGCAGTATTTT.

This clone appeared a single time. The chain has TRBV18 and TRBJ2-1, with 10 bases that match TRBD2. Losses at the gene ends were 2 bases for V and 2 bases for J; bases not matched to a gene: 3. Germline V CDR1 and CDR2: KGHSH, LQKENI. The CDR3 has 16 amino acids. This CDR3 is CASSPDSGGPYNEQFF. The CDR3 DNA follows: TGTGCCAGCTCACCAGATAGCGGGGGGCCCTACAATGAGCAGTTCTTC.